Given below is one T cell receptor beta chain in context. Some clones are missing from TCRdb's copy, which holds only in-frame ones; the method was immunoSEQ multiplex PCR. The data show 100,000 or so clones, with 91% seen just once and around 3.1% held by the top ten. This sample was taken from a study of T cell changes during pregnancy in multiple sclerosis. Germline V CDR1 and CDR2: DFQATT, SNEGSKA (reference sequence). CDR3 length: 11 amino acids. Trimming shortened V by 6 bases and J by 5 bases, and 7 bases separated the two germline ends. The sample here was peripheral blood, taken in the second trimester of pregnancy. This clonotype was sampled from a female donor with multiple sclerosis, enrolled in a pregnancy study. The chain employs TRBV20-1 and TRBJ2-2; D gene uncertain. The CDR3 coding sequence is TGCAGTGCCTCTCGGACCGGGGAGCTGTTTTTT. It specifies CSASRTGELFF.